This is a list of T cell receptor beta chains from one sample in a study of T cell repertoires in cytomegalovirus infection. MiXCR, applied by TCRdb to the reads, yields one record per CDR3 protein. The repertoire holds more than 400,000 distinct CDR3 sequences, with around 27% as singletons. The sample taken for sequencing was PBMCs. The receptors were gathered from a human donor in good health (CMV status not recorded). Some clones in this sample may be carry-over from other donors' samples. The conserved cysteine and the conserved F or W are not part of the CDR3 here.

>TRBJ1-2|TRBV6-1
ASTSRRAAGALLAGYT
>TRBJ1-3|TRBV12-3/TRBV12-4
ANRWGRSSGNTIY
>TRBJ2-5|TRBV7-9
ASSLTRGKETQY
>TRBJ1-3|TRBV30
AWSVRSGALAARSGNTIY
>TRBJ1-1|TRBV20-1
SARSYNRVVAEAF
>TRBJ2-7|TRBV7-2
ASSSTGAYYEQY
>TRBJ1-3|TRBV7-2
ASSHRGLAGNTIY
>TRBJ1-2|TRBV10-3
ASREGDYGYT
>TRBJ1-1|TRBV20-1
SASKPAGAF
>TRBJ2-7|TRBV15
ATSRANYEQY
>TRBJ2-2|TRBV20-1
SAIFSGRVVNTGELF
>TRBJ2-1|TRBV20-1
SAGPVYNEQF
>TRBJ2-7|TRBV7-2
ASSFDSVTYEQY
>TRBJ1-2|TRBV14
ASSQGTSYGYT
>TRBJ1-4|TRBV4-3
ASSQEGGLATNEKLF
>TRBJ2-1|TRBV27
ASSPRRGEQF
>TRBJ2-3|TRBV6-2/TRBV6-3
ASRTWGQGGTDTQY